The 24 T cell receptor beta chains given below trace back to one sample, sequenced in a study of technical replicates of blood from a few donors. The data were produced by immunoSEQ multiplex PCR, yet TCRdb's version contains in-frame clones alone and is incomplete. The table records around 93,000 clones, around 96% of them present only once. Sequenced input: T cells isolated from PBMCs. Source of these receptors: a human donor in good health.

This chain links TRBV19 with TRBJ2-3, with 7 bases matching TRBD1. This CDR3 has 15 residues. Trimming took 6 bases from V and 3 from J; bases not matched to a gene: 9. Germline loops: CDR1 LNHDA, CDR2 SQIVND (reference sequence). CDR3 nucleotide sequence: TGTGCCAGTAGCAATTTACCACAGGGGACAGATACGCAGTATTTT. This encodes CASSNLPQGTDTQYF.

V usage is TRBV11-1 and J usage is TRBJ1-2; possible D gene TRBD1, 5 bases. Germline loops: CDR1 SGHAT, CDR2 FQDESV (reference sequence). V shed 2 bases and J shed 7 bases, with 11 bases lying between them. The CDR3 runs to 13 residues. The CDR3 sequence: CASSLLRERGYTF. As DNA, the CDR3 is TGTGCCAGCAGCTTACTCAGGGAACGTGGCTACACCTTC.

In DNA form, the CDR3 reads TGTGCCAGCAGCCAACACTCCTACGAGCAGTACTTC. Translating it yields CASSQHSYEQYF. This chain links TRBV14 with TRBJ2-7; D gene unclear. This CDR3 spans 12 amino acids. Germline V gene lookup returns CDR1 SGHDN and CDR2 FVKESK. Trimming stripped 2 bases from V and 0 bases from J, with 2 bases between.

The table lists this clone with a count of one. The rearrangement uses TRBV7-6 and TRBJ1-2, with 7 bases that match TRBD1. The length of the CDR3 is 13 residues. The germline V gene has CDR1 SGHVS and CDR2 FNYEAQ. V lost 2 bases and J lost 3; bases outside the gene matches: 0. CDR3 sequence: CASSLTGDYGYTF. The CDR3 DNA reads TGTGCCAGCAGCTTAACAGGGGACTATGGCTACACCTTC.

This chain uses TRBV6-5 with TRBJ2-7, with 12 nucleotides matching TRBD1. CDR3 length: 14 residues. From germline, CDR1 is MNHEY and CDR2 SVGAGI. V shed 6 bases and J 4 bases; nucleotides not matched to a gene: 4. The CDR3 coding sequence is TGTGCCAGCAGCGGGACAGGGGGCGTTTACGAGCAGTACTTC. This gives the protein CASSGTGGVYEQYF.

J is TRBJ2-5 and V is TRBV9; 7 bases map to TRBD1. Germline CDR1 SGDLS, CDR2 YYNGEE. V shed 0 bases and J 1 base; nucleotides not matched to a gene: 0. The CDR3 contains 14 residues. CDR3 protein: CASSVGQGQETQYF. The CDR3 DNA is TGTGCCAGCAGCGTAGGACAGGGCCAAGAGACCCAGTACTTC.

In DNA form, the CDR3 reads TGTGCCAGCAGCCACGGACTAGCGGGGCCGTACAATGAGCAGTTCTTC. Protein: CASSHGLAGPYNEQFF. The rearrangement joins TRBV28 to TRBJ2-1, with 12 bases fitting TRBD2. J was trimmed by 4 bases and V by 6 bases; bases with no gene match: 7. The CDR3 spans 16 residues. Germline V gene lookup returns CDR1 MDHEN and CDR2 SYDVKM.

The chain combines TRBV5-5 with TRBJ2-1; TRBD1 matches 11 bases. This CDR3 has 15 amino acids. Unmatched junction bases numbered 8, after V lost 4 bases and J lost 8 bases. Germline-derived CDR1 and CDR2 are SGHKS and YYEKEE (reference sequence). DNA of the CDR3: TGTGCCAGCAGCCTGGGACAGGGGGTACTTGATGAGCAGTTCTTC. Translated: CASSLGQGVLDEQFF.

V is TRBV29-1 and J is TRBJ2-7; D is possibly TRBD2 (6 bases). Germline values: CDR1 SQVTM, CDR2 ANQGSEA. Trimming removed 4 bases at V and 0 bases at J, with 13 bases between. CDR3 length: 14 amino acids. CDR3 sequence: CSVASGHLSYEQYF. DNA for the CDR3: TGCAGCGTTGCGAGCGGGCATCTCTCCTACGAGCAGTACTTC.

CDR3 sequence: CASSSLALINTGELFF. The CDR3 DNA reads as TGCGCCAGCAGCTCCTTAGCTCTCATTAACACCGGGGAGCTGTTTTTT. This sequence joins TRBV5-1 and TRBJ2-2; D is undetermined. Germline-derived CDR1 and CDR2 are SGHRS and YFSETQ. V was cut by 3 bases and J by 2 bases, with 14 bases left in between. CDR3 length: 16 residues.

This clone was seen once. This chain links TRBV4-3 with TRBJ1-2, with a possible D match to TRBD1 (6 bases). The germline gives CDR1 LGHNA, CDR2 YSLEER. There are 14 residues in the CDR3. Trimming took off 4 bases at V and 1 base at J, with 10 bases between the two ends. The CDR3 region is CASSPGQSNYGYTF. As DNA, the CDR3 is TGCGCCAGCAGCCCCGGACAGAGTAACTATGGCTACACCTTC.

J is TRBJ2-7 and V is TRBV9; D remains unclear. Germline loops: CDR1 SGDLS, CDR2 YYNGEE. With 5 bases removed from V and 1 base from J, the gap between germline ends came to 10 bases. The CDR3 covers 13 residues. The CDR3 loop is CASSPLASYEQYF. CDR3 DNA sequence: TGTGCCAGCAGTCCATTGGCATCCTACGAGCAGTACTTC.

This sequence joins TRBV6-1 and TRBJ1-5; the D gene is possibly TRBD1 (6 bases). Germline-derived CDR1 and CDR2 are MNHNS and SASEGT. Trimming pared 0 bases from V and 6 bases from J, leaving 15 bases between. The CDR3 is made up of 16 amino acids. CDR3 residues: CASSEALLGGAQPQHF. CDR3 bases: TGTGCCAGCAGTGAAGCGCTTCTAGGGGGGGCTCAGCCCCAGCATTTT.

The chain has TRBV27 and TRBJ2-4; no reliable D call. This CDR3 contains 13 residues. The V and J ends lost 8 bases and 3 bases respectively, with 11 bases between them. In germline, CDR1 is MNHEY, CDR2 SMNVEV (reference sequence). CDR3 region: CASRNLVKNIQYF. The CDR3 region has the DNA TGTGCCAGCCGAAACCTAGTCAAAAACATTCAGTACTTC.

The J gene is TRBJ2-7, the V gene TRBV19; D might be TRBD1 (5 bases). Trimming took 0 bases from V and 4 from J, leaving 16 bases between them. Per germline, CDR1 LNHDA and CDR2 SQIVND (reference sequence). There are 16 residues in the CDR3. The CDR3 sequence is CASSIDPTGAWYEQYF. In DNA form, the CDR3 reads TGTGCCAGTAGTATAGATCCCACAGGTGCTTGGTACGAGCAGTACTTC.

V gene TRBV29-1 combines with J gene TRBJ1-2, with 10 bases fitting TRBD1. V lost 6 bases to trimming and J lost 8 bases; unmatched junction nucleotides: 6. This CDR3 is 12 amino acids long. Germline CDR1 reads SQVTM; CDR2 reads ANQGSEA. DNA for the CDR3: TGCAGCGTAGGGGGGACAGGGGAAGGCTACACCTTC. It encodes CSVGGTGEGYTF.

The chain carries TRBV7-9 and TRBJ2-2; D gene uncertain. Deletions cut 7 bases from V and 0 bases from J, with 6 bases between. This CDR3 is 13 amino acids long. Germline V gene sequence: CDR1 SEHNR, CDR2 FQNEAQ (reference sequence). The CDR3 nucleotides are TGTGCCAGCACAGTCGCGAACACCGGGGAGCTGTTTTTT. Residues: CASTVANTGELFF.

The rearrangement uses TRBV4-1 and TRBJ1-4, with 8 bases fitting TRBD1. The CDR3 is 13 residues long. The V gene end was trimmed by 2 bases and the J gene end by 8 bases; junction bases not matched to a gene: 1. Germline loops: CDR1 MGHRA, CDR2 YSYEKL. The CDR3 region has the DNA TGCGCCAGCAGCCAATGGACAGGGGAAAAACTGTTTTTT. It translates to CASSQWTGEKLFF.

This chain joins TRBV19 and TRBJ1-1; no clear D gene. Trimming took off 3 bases at V and 0 bases at J, with 8 bases between the two ends. The CDR3 length is 14 residues. CDR1 is LNHDA, CDR2 SQIVND, per germline (reference sequence). CDR3 residues: CASSIPRMNTEAFF. CDR3 bases: TGTGCCAGTAGTATTCCCAGAATGAACACTGAAGCTTTCTTT.

The chain couples TRBV6-1 to TRBJ2-7, with D hard to call. Per the germline V gene, CDR1 is MNHNS and CDR2 is SASEGT. CDR3 length: 12 amino acids. Trimming removed 4 bases at V and 2 bases at J, with 6 bases between. The CDR3 sequence: CASSAPTYEQYF. As DNA, the CDR3 is TGTGCCAGCAGTGCCCCAACCTACGAGCAGTACTTC.

The chain recombines TRBV14 with TRBJ1-1; D ambiguous. There are 13 residues in the CDR3. V shed 1 base and J shed 3 bases, with 6 bases lying between them. Germline V CDR1 and CDR2: SGHDN, FVKESK. The CDR3 region has the DNA TGTGCCAGCAGCCAAGGGCGGTACACTGAAGCTTTCTTT. The encoded protein is CASSQGRYTEAFF. The variable domain in full, with the rest retrieved from reference TRBV14 and TRBJ1-1, is EAGVTQFPSHSVIEKGQTVTLRCDPISGHDNLYWYRRVMGKEIKFLLHFVKESKQDESGMPNNRFLAERTGGTYSTLKVQPAELEDSGVYFCASSQGRYTEAFFGQGTRLTVV.

The rearrangement links TRBV5-1 to TRBJ2-5, with a tentative D call TRBD2 (6 bases). The CDR3 runs 16 residues. Germline CDR1 is SGHRS and CDR2 is YFSETQ. Trimming removed 7 bases at V and 5 bases at J, with 24 bases between. CDR3 in amino acids: CASSNPRDHRGETQYF. The CDR3 DNA sequence: TGCGCCAGCTCTAACCCCCGGGACCACCGGGGGGAGACCCAGTACTTC.

The chain employs TRBV23-1 and TRBJ2-2; 7 bases fit TRBD1. TRBV23-1 is treated as an ORF (open reading frame) with a function not yet certain. CDR3 length equals 13 residues. J was trimmed by 5 bases and V by 6 bases; bases with no gene match: 3. The CDR3 region is CASRDRRTGELFF. The DNA for the CDR3 is TGCGCCAGCAGGGACAGGAGAACCGGGGAGCTGTTTTTT.

The V and J genes are TRBV28 and TRBJ2-7; 10 bases agree with TRBD2. V shed 4 bases and J 3 bases; nucleotides not matched to a gene: 3. Germline-derived CDR1 and CDR2 are MDHEN and SYDVKM. The CDR3 loop spans 14 amino acids. CDR3 coding DNA: TGTGCCAGCAGTTCAGGGACTAGCGACTACGAGCAGTACTTC. It codes for CASSSGTSDYEQYF.